What follows are 28 T cell receptor beta chains derived from one specimen sequenced in a study of T cell clonality in common variable immunodeficiency. TCRdb keeps only in-frame clones here, not all; method: immunoSEQ multiplex PCR. This repertoire lists around 34,000 clones without singletons; about 1% sits in the top ten. The source material was peripheral blood mononuclear cells. The receptors were gathered from a person aged 18 to 75 in good health.

This clone was recorded at least ten times. The sequenced fragment ends 3 residues before the CDR3 boundary, so the rest is inferred from the germline J gene. V is TRBV29-1 and J is TRBJ2-2; 9 bases fit TRBD2. Germline V gives CDR1 SQVTM, CDR2 ANQGSEA. V trimming: 4 bases; J trimming: 5 bases; junction bases outside the gene matches: 2. The length of the CDR3 is 13 residues. CDR3 region: CSVAAGGTGELFF. The CDR3 bases that were read are TGCAGCGTTGCCGCGGGAGGGACCGGGGAG.

This clone was detected many times. The sequence runs out 3 residues before the end of the CDR3; the remainder is reconstructed from the germline J gene. The chain links TRBV18 to TRBJ2-6, with 7 bases matching TRBD2. CDR3 length: 19 amino acids. V shed 5 bases, J shed 0 bases, and the junction held 13 bases outside the gene matches. Per germline, CDR1 KGHSH and CDR2 LQKENI. Partial CDR3 DNA: TGTGCCAGCTCAGCACGACGGGGGGAAGGGCGCTCTGGGGCCAACGTC. Translating gives CASSARRGEGRSGANV. Given in full, the CDR3 is CASSARRGEGRSGANVLTF.

At least ten counts were recorded for this clone. The CDR3 end lies 3 residues beyond the end of the read and is filled in from the germline J gene. This sequence joins TRBV18 and TRBJ1-1, with 7 positions matching TRBD1. The germline CDR1 and CDR2 sequences are KGHSH and LQKENI. The V and J ends lost 6 bases and 5 bases, in that order; junction bases with no gene match: 6. The CDR3 length is 13 residues. The sequenced CDR3 bases are TGTGCCAGCTCGAATGAACAGGGGACTGAA. Translated, it gives CASSNEQGTE. The complete CDR3 sequence is CASSNEQGTEAFF.

This clone was counted at least ten times. The CDR3 is cut off 3 residues early in the read; its end comes from the germline J gene. This chain joins TRBV20-1 and TRBJ2-1; 11 positions agree with TRBD2. Trimming removed 6 bases from V and 2 bases from J; junction bases left unmatched: 15. The CDR3 contains 18 residues. From germline, CDR1 is DFQATT and CDR2 SNEGSKA (reference sequence). The sequenced CDR3 bases are TGCAGTGCCCAGAATATTGATAGCGGGAGGGCCCCCTACAATGAG. Its translation: CSAQNIDSGRAPYNE. The complete CDR3 sequence is CSAQNIDSGRAPYNEQFF.

This clone occurred many times. The read falls 3 residues short of the CDR3 end, and the missing part is taken from the germline J gene. This chain joins TRBV10-3 and TRBJ1-2; 7 bases fit TRBD1. The length of the CDR3 is 16 residues. Trimming cost V 3 bases and J 6 bases; bases outside gene matches: 13. Germline V gene sequence: CDR1 ENHRY, CDR2 SYGVKD. The CDR3 is CAISETQLGTANGYTF. The part of the CDR3 DNA that was read is TGTGCCATCAGTGAAACGCAACTAGGGACAGCAAATGGC.

This clone has ten or more counts. With the read ending 3 residues before the CDR3 end, the germline J gene is used to fill in that end. The rearrangement uses TRBV2 and TRBJ1-1; D perhaps matches TRBD1 (6 bases). CDR1 is SNHLY, CDR2 FYNNEI, per germline. Between the trimmed V and J ends, which lost 6 bases and 0 bases, there was a span of 8 bases. The CDR3 runs 13 residues. CDR3 sequence reads: CASRTGMNTEAFF. CDR3 DNA (partial): TGTGCCAGCAGGACAGGTATGAACACTGAA.

This clone came up many times. Read sequence stops 3 residues before the CDR3 end, and the germline J gene provides the missing end. The V call is TRBV5-4, the J call TRBJ1-2; 7 bases line up with TRBD1. Germline assignment: CDR1 SGHNT and CDR2 YYREEE (reference sequence). The CDR3 is made up of 14 amino acids. The covered CDR3 bases are TGTGCCAGCAGCCCACGGGACAGCCCCCTCGGC. This encodes CASSPRDSPLG. The CDR3 reads in full as CASSPRDSPLGYTF.

This clone was seen ten or more times. The read stops 3 residues short of the end of the CDR3; the missing end is completed from the germline J gene. This chain joins TRBV30 and TRBJ1-2; 12 positions agree with TRBD1. In germline, CDR1 is GTSNPN, CDR2 SVGIG (reference sequence). CDR3 length: 14 residues. The V and J ends lost 6 bases and 7 bases, in that order; junction bases with no gene match: 9. The DNA read from the CDR3 is TGTGCCTGTCCGGGACAGGGGGCTTTTGGTGGC. Its translation is CACPGQGAFGG. The whole CDR3 reads CACPGQGAFGGYTF. Full variable domain (rest looked up from reference TRBV30 and TRBJ1-2): SQTIHQWPATLVQPVGSPLSLECTVEGTSNPNLYWYRQAAGRGLQLLFYSVGIGQISSEVPQNLSASRPQDRQFILSSKKLLLSDSGFYLCACPGQGAFGGYTFGSGTRLTVV.

In its sample, this clone was seen a few times. The read comes to an end 3 residues before the CDR3 does, leaving the germline J gene to fill in the end. The V gene is TRBV7-9, the J gene TRBJ1-2; D is uncertain. Germline CDR1 SEHNR, CDR2 FQNEAQ (reference sequence). The CDR3 has 14 amino acids. The CDR3 bases that were read are TGTGCCAGCAGCTTATATGAACCATACAATGAC. It encodes CASSLYEPYND. Given in full, the CDR3 is CASSLYEPYNDYTF.

This clone was seen a handful of times. The CDR3 goes on 3 residues after the read ends, and that part is filled in from the germline J gene. The chain employs TRBV10-2 and TRBJ1-5, with a tentative D call TRBD1 (6 bases). In germline, CDR1 is WSHSY, CDR2 SAAADI. V was pared by 6 bases and J by 8 bases, with 17 bases between. The CDR3 is 14 residues long. The DNA read from the CDR3 is TGCGCCAGCAGGCGGACAGAGAGGATAGAGCCC. Translated, it gives CASRRTERIEP. The CDR3 in full is CASRRTERIEPQHF.

This clone has a count of ten or more. The missing CDR3 end, 3 residues past where the read stops, is filled in from the germline J gene. This chain joins TRBV20-1 and TRBJ2-7; 7 nucleotides match TRBD2. V shed 6 bases, J shed 4 bases, and the junction held 12 bases outside the gene matches. Germline V gene sequence: CDR1 DFQATT, CDR2 SNEGSKA (reference sequence). The CDR3 runs 14 residues. The part of the CDR3 DNA that was read is TGCAGTGCCGACCTTAGCGGGCCGACTTACGAG. Translation gives CSADLSGPTYE. In full, the CDR3 reads CSADLSGPTYEQYF.

This clone has a count of ten or more. The CDR3 goes on 3 residues after the read ends, and that part is filled in from the germline J gene. The rearrangement joins TRBV20-1 to TRBJ2-3, with 8 bases fitting TRBD2. Germline-derived CDR1 and CDR2 are DFQATT and SNEGSKA (reference sequence). Trimming took 4 bases from V and 5 from J; bases not matched to a gene: 8. This CDR3 is 14 amino acids long. CDR3 bases read: TGCAGTGCTATCGTTGCGGGAGGAGTAGATACG. Protein: CSAIVAGGVDT. In full, the CDR3 reads CSAIVAGGVDTQYF.

There are many counts of this clone. The read terminates 3 residues ahead of where the CDR3 ends, so the germline J gene completes it. This chain uses TRBV19 with TRBJ1-3; D is possibly TRBD1 (6 bases). The germline V gene has CDR1 LNHDA and CDR2 SQIVND (reference sequence). With 4 bases removed from V and 2 bases from J, the gap between germline ends came to 12 bases. The CDR3 extends over 15 amino acids. The CDR3 reads CASSTITGTGNTIYF. Incomplete CDR3 DNA: TGTGCCAGTAGTACAATCACAGGGACTGGAAACACC.

This clone was picked up many times. The missing CDR3 end, 3 residues past where the read stops, is filled in from the germline J gene. J is TRBJ2-6 and V is TRBV19; 8 bases align to TRBD1. V lost 5 bases and J lost 0; bases outside the gene matches: 12. The CDR3 runs 19 residues. Germline V gives CDR1 LNHDA, CDR2 SQIVND (reference sequence). The sequenced CDR3 bases are TGTGCCAGTAGTTCGGGGGTCAGGGGGCGAAGCTCTGGGGCCAACGTC. It specifies CASSSGVRGRSSGANV. The full CDR3 is CASSSGVRGRSSGANVLTF.

This clone was seen many times. The CDR3 goes on 3 residues after the read ends, and that part is filled in from the germline J gene. This chain links TRBV5-1 with TRBJ1-1; 7 bases align to TRBD1. Germline-derived CDR1 and CDR2 are SGHRS and YFSETQ. There are 16 residues in the CDR3. CDR3 sequence: CASSRKTGSGPFGAFF. The sequenced CDR3 bases are TGCGCCAGCAGCCGAAAGACAGGGTCGGGGCCGTTTGGG.

This clone was detected ten times or more. CDR3 DNA (partial): TGTGCCAGCAGTTATAAGAGAGGGGGCCATAATTCACCC. Its protein is CASSYKRGGHNSP. The whole CDR3 protein is CASSYKRGGHNSPLHF. The chain employs TRBV6-2 or TRBV6-3 and TRBJ1-6, with 7 bases that match TRBD1. The read halts 3 residues ahead of the CDR3 end, with the missing end drawn from the germline J gene. Trimming took 3 bases from V and 5 from J; bases not matched to a gene: 7. The CDR3 contains 16 residues. Germline V CDR1 and CDR2: MNHEY, SVGEGT.

Worth noting for this clone: The read terminates 3 residues ahead of where the CDR3 ends, so the germline J gene completes it. This sample also contains other DNA sequences that code for the same CDR3. This chain links TRBV18 with TRBJ1-3, with a possible D match to TRBD1 (5 bases). Germline CDR1 reads KGHSH; CDR2 reads LQKENI. V was trimmed by 2 bases and J by 0 bases, leaving 8 bases between them. The CDR3 totals 15 residues. The CDR3 reads CASSPDSVSGNTIYF. CDR3 DNA, as far as it was read: TGTGCCAGCTCACCAGACAGCGTCTCTGGAAACACC.

This clone was counted at least ten times. The read ends 3 residues shy of where the CDR3 ends; the end is completed using the germline J gene. The rearrangement joins TRBV20-1 to TRBJ1-2; no reliable D call. CDR3 length equals 13 residues. Trimming took 3 bases from V and 6 from J, leaving 14 bases between them. The germline V gene encodes CDR1 DFQATT and CDR2 SNEGSKA (reference sequence). CDR3 DNA (partial): TGCAGTGCTAGGGTCCGTCGGGGAGATGGC. Its protein is CSARVRRGDG. The whole CDR3 protein reads CSARVRRGDGYTF.

This clone has a count of ten or more. With the read ending 3 residues before the CDR3 end, the germline J gene is used to fill in that end. This chain connects TRBV27 to TRBJ2-1; D is possibly TRBD2 (6 bases). CDR3 size: 15 residues. Looked up from germline, CDR1 is MNHEY and CDR2 is SMNVEV (reference sequence). Trimming cost V 3 bases and J 3 bases, with 12 bases left between them. The CDR3 loop reads CASSFSGISYNEQFF. The CDR3 bases that were read are TGTGCCAGCAGTTTTAGCGGTATCAGCTACAATGAG.

About this clone itself: The sequenced fragment ends 3 residues before the CDR3 boundary, so the rest is inferred from the germline J gene. The rearrangement uses TRBV7-9 and TRBJ2-1; D call uncertain. CDR1 is SEHNR, CDR2 FQNEAQ, per germline (reference sequence). This CDR3 comprises 14 residues. V was shortened by 10 bases and J by 2 bases, with 15 bases between the two germline ends. CDR3 in amino acids: CATTVEETYNEQFF. The sequenced CDR3 bases are TGTGCCACTACAGTTGAGGAGACCTACAATGAG.

This clone was seen many times. The DNA ends 3 residues before the CDR3 does, and the rest of the CDR3 is filled in from the germline J gene. V and J are TRBV7-8 and TRBJ2-5, with TRBD1 matching 7 bases. V gave up 3 bases and J gave up 5 bases; unmatched junction bases: 12. CDR3 length: 16 amino acids. Looked up from germline, CDR1 is SGHVS and CDR2 is FQNEAQ. CDR3 DNA (partial): TGTGCCAGCAGCTTGGGTGGCAACAGGGGAAGGGAGACC. It yields the protein CASSLGGNRGRET. The complete CDR3 protein is CASSLGGNRGRETQYF.

This clone has a count of ten or more. The CDR3 is cut off 3 residues early in the read; its end comes from the germline J gene. The chain joins TRBV4-1 to TRBJ1-3; D is unresolved. Germline V gene sequence: CDR1 MGHRA, CDR2 YSYEKL. This CDR3 spans 17 amino acids. V lost 4 bases to trimming and J lost 0 bases, with 16 bases between them. The CDR3 loop reads CASSRAGLVSSGNTIYF. The CDR3 DNA, read in part, is TGCGCCAGCAGCCGGGCGGGTTTGGTCAGCTCTGGAAACACC.

This clone was seen ten or more times. Read sequence stops 3 residues before the CDR3 end, and the germline J gene provides the missing end. V and J are TRBV6-2 or TRBV6-3 and TRBJ2-5; TRBD2 matches 7 bases. The CDR3 sequence is 16 residues long. Germline V gene data show CDR1 as MNHEY and CDR2 as SVGEGT. Germline trimming cut 8 bases from V and 1 base from J; bases unmatched to any gene: 13. Incomplete CDR3 DNA: TGTGCCAGCCGAGGACGACTAGCAAGACGCCAAGAGACC. Translation gives CASRGRLARRQET. The CDR3, in full, reads CASRGRLARRQETQYF.

This clone was recorded a few times. Sequencing ends 3 residues short of the CDR3 end; the germline J gene provides the rest. The chain recombines TRBV5-1 with TRBJ1-4; weak D call: TRBD1 (6 bases). Trimming removed 0 bases from V and 8 bases from J, with 23 bases in between. Looked up from germline, CDR1 is SGHRS and CDR2 is YFSETQ. The CDR3 is 18 residues long. The part of the CDR3 DNA that was read is TGCGCCAGCAGCTTGGAACTTGGGGGCGGGACAAGGAGCGAAAAA. It is translated as CASSLELGGGTRSEK. The full-length CDR3 reads as CASSLELGGGTRSEKLFF.

At least ten counts were recorded for this clone. The CDR3 goes on 3 residues after the read ends, and that part is filled in from the germline J gene. This chain links TRBV29-1 with TRBJ1-2; D ambiguous. The CDR3 is 14 residues long. CDR1 is SQVTM, CDR2 ANQGSEA, per germline. V lost 1 base and J 4 bases, leaving 13 bases between the germline ends. CDR3 sequence reads: CSVEVTALGYGYTF. CDR3 DNA (partial): TGCAGCGTTGAAGTAACAGCTCTGGGCTATGGC.

This clone was seen at least ten times. The CDR3 end falls 3 residues outside the read, so it is completed with the germline J gene. The chain combines TRBV5-4 with TRBJ1-3; D call uncertain. The CDR3 spans 15 residues. V was pared by 0 bases and J by 0 bases, with 7 bases between. Germline loops: CDR1 SGHNT, CDR2 YYREEE (reference sequence). Partial CDR3 DNA: TGTGCCAGCAGCTTGGACCCCGGCTCTGGAAACACC. Amino acid sequence: CASSLDPGSGNT. The CDR3 in full is CASSLDPGSGNTIYF.

This clone was seen at least ten times. CDR3 DNA, as far as it was read: TGCGCCAGCAGCGGGAGGACAGCCTACTCCTACAATGAG. Translation: CASSGRTAYSYNE. The full CDR3 protein is CASSGRTAYSYNEQFF. V is TRBV5-1 and J is TRBJ2-1, with D possibly called TRBD1 or TRBD2 (6 bases each). Coverage ceases 3 residues before the CDR3 finishes, and the germline J gene fills in the end. The V gene lost 4 bases and the J gene lost 0 bases, with 14 bases spanning the gap. The CDR3 consists of 16 residues. Germline V CDR1 and CDR2: SGHRS, YFSETQ.

The table lists this clone with many counts. The DNA ends 3 residues before the CDR3 does, and the rest of the CDR3 is filled in from the germline J gene. The chain recombines TRBV18 with TRBJ2-1; 15 bases match TRBD2. With 7 bases clipped from V and 3 bases from J, the junction kept 4 bases outside the gene matches. CDR3 length equals 16 residues. Germline CDR1 and CDR2: KGHSH and LQKENI. CDR3 loop: CASLGLAGGNYNEQFF. The DNA read from the CDR3 is TGTGCCAGCTTAGGACTAGCGGGAGGGAACTACAATGAG. Using reference TRBV18 and TRBJ2-1 for the parts outside the CDR3, the full variable domain is NAGVMQNPRHLVRRRGQEARLRCSPMKGHSHVYWYRQLPEEGLKFMVYLQKENIIDESGMPKERFSAEFPKEGPSILRIQQVVRGDSAAYFCASLGLAGGNYNEQFFGPGTRLTVL.